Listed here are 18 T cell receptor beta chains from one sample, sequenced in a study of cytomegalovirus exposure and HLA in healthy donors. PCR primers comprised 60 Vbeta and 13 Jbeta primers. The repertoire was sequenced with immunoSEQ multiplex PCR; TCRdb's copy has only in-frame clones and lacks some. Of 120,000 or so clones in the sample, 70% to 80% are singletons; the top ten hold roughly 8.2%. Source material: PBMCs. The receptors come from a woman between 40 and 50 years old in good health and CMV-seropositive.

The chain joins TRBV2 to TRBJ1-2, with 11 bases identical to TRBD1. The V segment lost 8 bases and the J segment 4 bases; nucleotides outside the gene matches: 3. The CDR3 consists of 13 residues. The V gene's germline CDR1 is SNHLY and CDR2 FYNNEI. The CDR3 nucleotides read TGTGCCAGCGGAGGACAGGGGGCCTATGGCTACACCTTC. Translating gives CASGGQGAYGYTF.

The CDR3 sequence: CASGLVPGFGNEKLFF. The CDR3 nucleotides are TGTGCTAGTGGTTTGGTTCCAGGTTTCGGAAATGAAAAACTGTTTTTT. The V gene is TRBV12-5, the J gene TRBJ1-4, with D unclear. This CDR3 has 16 amino acids. Per the germline V gene, CDR1 is LGHNT and CDR2 is FRNRAP. V shed 0 bases and J shed 5 bases, with 13 bases lying between them.

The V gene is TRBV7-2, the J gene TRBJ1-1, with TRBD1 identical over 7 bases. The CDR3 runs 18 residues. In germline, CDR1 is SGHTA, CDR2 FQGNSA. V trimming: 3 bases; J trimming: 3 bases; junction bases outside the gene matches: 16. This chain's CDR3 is CASSLQGQPHMDDTEAFF. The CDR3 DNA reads TGTGCCAGCAGCTTGCAGGGACAGCCGCATATGGACGACACTGAAGCTTTCTTT.

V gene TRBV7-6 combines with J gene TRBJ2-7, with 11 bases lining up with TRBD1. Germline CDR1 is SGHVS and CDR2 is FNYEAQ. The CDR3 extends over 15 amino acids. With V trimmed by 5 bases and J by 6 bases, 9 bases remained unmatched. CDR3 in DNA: TGTGCCAGCAGCCCCAGGGACAGGGGGGATGGCGAGCAGTACTTC. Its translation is CASSPRDRGDGEQYF.

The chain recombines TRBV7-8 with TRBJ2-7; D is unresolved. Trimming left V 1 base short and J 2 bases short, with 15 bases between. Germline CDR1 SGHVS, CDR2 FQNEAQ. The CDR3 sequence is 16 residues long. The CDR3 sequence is CASSLGFAPGAYEQYF. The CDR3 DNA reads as TGTGCCAGCAGCTTAGGATTTGCCCCTGGAGCCTACGAGCAGTACTTC.

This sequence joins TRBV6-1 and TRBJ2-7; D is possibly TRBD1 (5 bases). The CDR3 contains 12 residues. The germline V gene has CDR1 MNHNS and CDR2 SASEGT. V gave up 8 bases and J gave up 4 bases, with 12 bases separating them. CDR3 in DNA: TGTGCCAGCTCCAGGGATTGGTACGAGCAGTACTTC. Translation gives CASSRDWYEQYF.

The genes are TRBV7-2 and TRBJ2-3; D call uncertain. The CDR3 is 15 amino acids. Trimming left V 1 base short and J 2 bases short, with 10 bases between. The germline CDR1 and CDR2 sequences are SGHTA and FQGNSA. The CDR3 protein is CASSLEPRPTDTQYF. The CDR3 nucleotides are TGTGCCAGCAGCTTAGAACCGCGGCCCACAGATACGCAGTATTTT.

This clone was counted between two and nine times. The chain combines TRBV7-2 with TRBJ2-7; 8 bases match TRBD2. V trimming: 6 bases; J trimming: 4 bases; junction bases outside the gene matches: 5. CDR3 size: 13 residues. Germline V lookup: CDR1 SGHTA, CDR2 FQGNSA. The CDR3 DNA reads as TGTGCCAGCAGGAATAGCGGGGCTTACGAGCAGTACTTC. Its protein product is CASRNSGAYEQYF.

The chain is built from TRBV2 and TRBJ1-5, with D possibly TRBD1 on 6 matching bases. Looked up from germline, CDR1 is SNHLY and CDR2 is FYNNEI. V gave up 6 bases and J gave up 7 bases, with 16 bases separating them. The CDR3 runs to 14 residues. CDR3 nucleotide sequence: TGTGCCAGCAGCGCACAGGGCAGGGAGCAGCCCCAGCATTTT. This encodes CASSAQGREQPQHF.

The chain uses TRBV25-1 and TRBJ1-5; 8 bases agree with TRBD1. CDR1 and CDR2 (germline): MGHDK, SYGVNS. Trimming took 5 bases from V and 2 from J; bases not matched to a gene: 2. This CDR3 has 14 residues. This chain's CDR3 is CASSQGAGNQPQHF. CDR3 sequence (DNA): TGTGCCAGCAGTCAGGGGGCTGGCAATCAGCCCCAGCATTTT.

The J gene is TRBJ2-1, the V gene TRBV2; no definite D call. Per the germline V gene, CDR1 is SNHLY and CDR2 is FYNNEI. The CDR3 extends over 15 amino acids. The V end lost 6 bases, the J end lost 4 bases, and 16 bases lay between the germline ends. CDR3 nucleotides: TGTGCCAGCAGAATGGAACTCGGGTCGTACAATGAGCAGTTCTTC. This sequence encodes CASRMELGSYNEQFF.

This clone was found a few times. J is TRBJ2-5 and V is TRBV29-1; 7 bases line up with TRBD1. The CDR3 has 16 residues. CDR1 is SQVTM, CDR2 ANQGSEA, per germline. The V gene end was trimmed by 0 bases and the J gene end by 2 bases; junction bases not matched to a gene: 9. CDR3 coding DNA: TGCAGCGTTGAAGACCCCGACAGGGTCCCACAAGAGACCCAGTACTTC. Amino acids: CSVEDPDRVPQETQYF.

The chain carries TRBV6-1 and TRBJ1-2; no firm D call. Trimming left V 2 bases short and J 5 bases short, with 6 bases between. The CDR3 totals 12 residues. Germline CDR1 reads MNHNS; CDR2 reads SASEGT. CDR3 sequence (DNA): TGTGCCAGCAGTGAACTAACTTATGGCTACACCTTC. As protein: CASSELTYGYTF.

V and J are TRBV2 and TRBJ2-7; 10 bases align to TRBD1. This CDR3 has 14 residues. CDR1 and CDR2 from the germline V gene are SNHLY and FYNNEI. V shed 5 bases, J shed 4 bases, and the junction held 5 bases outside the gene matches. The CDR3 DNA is TGTGCCAGCAGTCGGACAGGGGGAACTTACGAGCAGTACTTC. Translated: CASSRTGGTYEQYF.

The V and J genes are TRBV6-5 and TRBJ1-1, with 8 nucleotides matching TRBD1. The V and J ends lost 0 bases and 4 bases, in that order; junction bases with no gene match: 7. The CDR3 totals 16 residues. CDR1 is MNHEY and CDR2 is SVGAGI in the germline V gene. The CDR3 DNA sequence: TGTGCCAGCAGTTACTCCAGGGGGCGCGTTCGCACTGAAGCTTTCTTT. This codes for CASSYSRGRVRTEAFF.

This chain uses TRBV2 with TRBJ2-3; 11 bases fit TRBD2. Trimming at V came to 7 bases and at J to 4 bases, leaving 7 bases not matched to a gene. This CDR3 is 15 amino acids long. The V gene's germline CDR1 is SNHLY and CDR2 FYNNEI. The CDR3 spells CASNLAGGSADTQYF. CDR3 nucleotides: TGTGCCAGCAACCTAGCGGGGGGTTCCGCAGATACGCAGTATTTT.

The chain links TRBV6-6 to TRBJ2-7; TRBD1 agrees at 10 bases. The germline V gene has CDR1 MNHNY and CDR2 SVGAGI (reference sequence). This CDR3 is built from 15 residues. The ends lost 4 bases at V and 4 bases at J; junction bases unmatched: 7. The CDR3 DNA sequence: TGTGCCAGCAGTTCCCCGGCGGGACAGGGGTACGAGCAGTACTTC. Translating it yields CASSSPAGQGYEQYF.

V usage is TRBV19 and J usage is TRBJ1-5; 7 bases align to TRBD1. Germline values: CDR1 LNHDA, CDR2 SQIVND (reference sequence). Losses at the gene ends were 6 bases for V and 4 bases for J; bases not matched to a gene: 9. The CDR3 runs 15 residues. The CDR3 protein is CASRSGQALNQPQHF. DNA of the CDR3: TGTGCCAGTAGATCAGGACAGGCCCTGAATCAGCCCCAGCATTTT.